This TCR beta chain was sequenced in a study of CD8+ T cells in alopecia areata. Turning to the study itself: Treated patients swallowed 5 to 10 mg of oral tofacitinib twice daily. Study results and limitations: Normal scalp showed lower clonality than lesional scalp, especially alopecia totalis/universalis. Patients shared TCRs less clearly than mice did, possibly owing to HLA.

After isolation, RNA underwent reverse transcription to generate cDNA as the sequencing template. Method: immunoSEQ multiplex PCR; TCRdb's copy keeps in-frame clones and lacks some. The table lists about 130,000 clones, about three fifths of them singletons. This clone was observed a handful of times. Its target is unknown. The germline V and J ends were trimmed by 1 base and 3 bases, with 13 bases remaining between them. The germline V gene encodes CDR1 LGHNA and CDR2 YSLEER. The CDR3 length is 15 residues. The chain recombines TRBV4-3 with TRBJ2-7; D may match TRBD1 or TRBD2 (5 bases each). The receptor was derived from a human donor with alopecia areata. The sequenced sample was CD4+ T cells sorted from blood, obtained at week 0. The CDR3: CASSQGSGRLYEQYF. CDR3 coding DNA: TGCGCCAGCAGCCAAGGGTCAGGGAGACTCTACGAGCAGTACTTC.